The 23 T cell receptor beta chains reported below all come from one sample, sequenced in a study of blood T cell repertoires in COVID-19 (dated by TCRdb to 2019 to 2021). The method behind the library was the immunoSEQ multiplex PCR assay. The source is immuneACCESS, and TCRdb retained only in-frame sequences with V and J called. Part of the clones is not carried over; for the studies checked, unresolved V genes explain less than half of this, and the remainder is unexplained. This sample lists 95,000 to 150,000 clones; roughly 82% were detected once. The ten biggest clones cover over 10% of the sample. Source material: peripheral blood. The receptors come from a human donor in a cohort sampled during active COVID-19.

The J gene is TRBJ2-5, the V gene TRBV28; D is possibly TRBD1 (6 bases). V was clipped by 8 bases and J by 5 bases, with 18 bases between them. From germline, CDR1 is MDHEN and CDR2 SYDVKM. The CDR3 length is 14 residues. The CDR3 reads CASFPGQQGETQYF. The CDR3 DNA is TGTGCCAGCTTCCCGGGACAACAAGGGGAGACCCAGTACTTC.

The chain joins TRBV11-2 to TRBJ2-2; the D gene is possibly TRBD2 (6 bases). This CDR3 contains 18 residues. Trimming shortened V by 4 bases and J by 0 bases, and 18 bases separated the two germline ends. Per germline, CDR1 SGHAT and CDR2 FQNNGV. The CDR3 coding sequence is TGTGCCAGCAGCTCGGCACCACCGGGGGAAGCGAACACCGGGGAGCTGTTTTTT. Its protein is CASSSAPPGEANTGELFF.

This clone appeared once. The CDR3 sequence: CASLQSPNFPQQFF. Written as DNA, the CDR3 is TGCGCCAGCCTCCAATCCCCTAACTTCCCCCAGCAGTTCTTC. The V and J genes are TRBV5-1 and TRBJ2-1; D is uncertain. V lost 7 bases and J 11 bases, leaving 22 bases between the germline ends. The CDR3 is made up of 14 amino acids. Per germline, CDR1 SGHRS and CDR2 YFSETQ.

The chain employs TRBV9 and TRBJ2-2; D possibly corresponds to TRBD1 (6 bases). Germline assignment: CDR1 SGDLS and CDR2 YYNGEE. The CDR3 contains 16 residues. Trimming shortened V by 3 bases and J by 3 bases, and 15 bases separated the two germline ends. The CDR3 reads CASSAKQGSYTGELFF. The CDR3 DNA reads TGTGCCAGCAGCGCTAAACAGGGTTCGTACACCGGGGAGCTGTTTTTT.

The chain links TRBV7-8 to TRBJ2-5; D perhaps matches TRBD1 (6 bases). The CDR3 extends over 16 amino acids. Between the trimmed V and J ends, which lost 4 bases and 5 bases, there was a span of 20 bases. Germline V gene data show CDR1 as SGHVS and CDR2 as FQNEAQ. The CDR3 spells CASSSSTSGERETQYF. The DNA of the CDR3 is TGTGCCAGCAGCTCCTCCACCTCAGGGGAGCGGGAGACCCAGTACTTC.

This clone has only a few counts. The J gene is TRBJ1-2, the V gene TRBV10-3, with 10 bases fitting TRBD1. Trimming at V came to 4 bases and at J to 8 bases, leaving 7 bases not matched to a gene. The CDR3 runs to 14 residues. From germline, CDR1 is ENHRY and CDR2 SYGVKD. CDR3 protein: CAISGQGQGEGYTF. The CDR3 region has the DNA TGTGCCATCAGTGGACAAGGACAGGGGGAGGGCTACACCTTC.

V is TRBV5-1 and J is TRBJ2-1; D gene ambiguous. The CDR3 spans 18 residues. Trimming cost V 0 bases and J 0 bases, with 16 bases left between them. Germline CDR1 and CDR2: SGHRS and YFSETQ. In nucleotides, the CDR3 is TGCGCCAGCAGCTTGGGAGGTCGACTCTTTAGCTCCTACAATGAGCAGTTCTTC. Protein sequence: CASSLGGRLFSSYNEQFF.

The chain carries TRBV2 and TRBJ1-6, with D unresolved. Trimming took 6 bases from V and 0 from J, leaving 6 bases between them. Germline V CDR1 and CDR2: SNHLY, FYNNEI. The CDR3 is made up of 14 amino acids. Written as DNA, the CDR3 is TGTGCCAGCAGAGGGAGCTCCTATAATTCACCCCTCCACTTT. Translating gives CASRGSSYNSPLHF. The variable domain in full, with the rest retrieved from reference TRBV2 and TRBJ1-6, is EPEVTQTPSHQVTQMGQEVILRCVPISNHLYFYWYRQILGQKVEFLVSFYNNEISEKSEIFDDQFSVERPDGSNFTLKIRSTKLEDSAMYFCASRGSSYNSPLHFGNGTRLTVT.

This chain uses TRBV28 with TRBJ2-5, with D tentatively TRBD1 (5 bases). Germline V gene data show CDR1 as MDHEN and CDR2 as SYDVKM. With 6 bases removed from V and 3 bases from J, the gap between germline ends came to 8 bases. The CDR3 is 12 amino acids. The CDR3 nucleotides are TGTGCCAGCAGCCAGGGAAAAGAGACCCAGTACTTC. Amino acid sequence: CASSQGKETQYF.

The chain has TRBV6-5 and TRBJ1-1, with 9 bases matching TRBD1. Per the germline V gene, CDR1 is MNHEY and CDR2 is SVGAGI. V gave up 6 bases and J gave up 5 bases; unmatched junction bases: 4. CDR3 length: 13 residues. CDR3 in DNA: TGTGCCAGCAGGAACAGGGGGCGAACTGAAGCTTTCTTT. Translation: CASRNRGRTEAFF.

The V and J genes are TRBV7-2 and TRBJ1-1; D gene uncertain. The V gene's germline CDR1 is SGHTA and CDR2 FQGNSA. The CDR3 contains 13 residues. Trimming took off 5 bases at V and 2 bases at J, with 9 bases between the two ends. DNA of the CDR3: TGTGCCAGCAGCAGAGAGGATAACACTGAAGCTTTCTTT. The encoded protein is CASSREDNTEAFF.

This CDR3 reads CASRNWRDRGTDTQYF. The CDR3 nucleotides are TGTGCCAGCCGCAACTGGAGGGACAGGGGAACAGATACGCAGTATTTT. J is TRBJ2-3 and V is TRBV2; 10 positions match TRBD1. The length of the CDR3 is 16 residues. V lost 8 bases, J lost 3 bases, and 11 bases stayed unmatched. Germline V CDR1 and CDR2: SNHLY, FYNNEI. Complete variable domain (other parts from reference TRBV2 and TRBJ2-3): EPEVTQTPSHQVTQMGQEVILRCVPISNHLYFYWYRQILGQKVEFLVSFYNNEISEKSEIFDDQFSVERPDGSNFTLKIRSTKLEDSAMYFCASRNWRDRGTDTQYFGPGTRLTVL.

CDR3 amino acids: CASTSVDRGRGQGAFF. The CDR3 DNA is TGTGCCAGCACCTCCGTCGACAGGGGGCGAGGTCAAGGAGCTTTCTTT. The chain joins TRBV5-6 to TRBJ1-1; 10 bases map to TRBD1. The CDR3 consists of 16 residues. Per germline, CDR1 SGHDT and CDR2 YYEEEE. V shed 6 bases and J 10 bases; nucleotides not matched to a gene: 18.

The V call is TRBV19, the J call TRBJ1-1; 7 bases line up with TRBD1. The CDR3 extends over 14 amino acids. Trimming took 9 bases from V and 2 from J; bases not matched to a gene: 9. CDR1 is LNHDA, CDR2 SQIVND, per germline (reference sequence). The CDR3 is CASTRGQVNTEAFF. The CDR3, as DNA: TGTGCCAGCACCCGAGGACAGGTCAACACTGAAGCTTTCTTT.

The chain employs TRBV18 and TRBJ1-1; no clear D. The CDR3 is 15 residues long. V shed 2 bases and J shed 5 bases, with 15 bases lying between them. Per germline, CDR1 KGHSH and CDR2 LQKENI. The CDR3 DNA follows: TGTGCCAGCTCACCAAGCCGTACCCCAGGAACTGAAGCTTTCTTT. It yields the protein CASSPSRTPGTEAFF.

The genes are TRBV15 and TRBJ1-1; the D gene is possibly TRBD1 (5 bases). This CDR3 contains 15 residues. The V end was cut by 1 base, the J end by 0 bases, with 9 bases between. Per the germline V gene, CDR1 is LNHNV and CDR2 is YYDKDF (reference sequence). The CDR3 protein is CATSRVGGMNTEAFF. The CDR3 DNA reads TGTGCCACCAGCAGAGTGGGGGGAATGAACACTGAAGCTTTCTTT.

The chain joins TRBV5-8 to TRBJ2-3; D gene ambiguous. The CDR3 is 16 residues long. Trimming stripped 7 bases from V and 2 bases from J, with 20 bases between. The V gene's germline CDR1 is SGHTS and CDR2 YDEGEE. The CDR3 DNA reads as TGTGCCAGCGTTTGGCGAGGAGTAGAAATCACAGATACGCAGTATTTT. Translation: CASVWRGVEITDTQYF.

This clone has just a few counts. The rearrangement links TRBV5-8 to TRBJ2-5, with TRBD1 matching 8 bases. CDR1 and CDR2 from the germline V gene are SGHTS and YDEGEE. V gave up 0 bases and J gave up 5 bases; unmatched junction bases: 9. The CDR3 contains 16 residues. Here the CDR3 DNA reads TGTGCCAGCAGCTTGGCCAAGACAGGGGTGGAGGAGACCCAGTACTTC. Amino acids: CASSLAKTGVEETQYF.

The genes are TRBV19 and TRBJ2-1; TRBD1 agrees at 9 bases. Germline V gene sequence: CDR1 LNHDA, CDR2 SQIVND (reference sequence). This CDR3 contains 16 residues. The V gene end was trimmed by 5 bases and the J gene end by 0 bases; junction bases not matched to a gene: 5. CDR3 nucleotide sequence: TGTGCCAGTAGTCAAGGGACAGGGCGCTCCTACAATGAGCAGTTCTTC. Its protein product is CASSQGTGRSYNEQFF.

This rearrangement joins TRBV3-1 (or the pseudogene TRBV3-2) to TRBJ1-1; TRBD1 might be the D (6 bases). The CDR3 spans 14 residues. Germline V gene lookup returns CDR1 LGHDT and CDR2 YNNKEL (reference sequence). The V gene lost 1 base and the J gene lost 4 bases, with 10 bases spanning the gap. CDR3 region: CASSQVVGGTEAFF. The CDR3 DNA reads as TGTGCCAGCAGCCAAGTGGTAGGGGGCACTGAAGCTTTCTTT.

This chain joins TRBV19 and TRBJ2-6, with a weak D call TRBD2 (5 bases). Germline V gives CDR1 LNHDA, CDR2 SQIVND (reference sequence). V dropped 8 bases and J dropped 10 bases, with 15 bases sitting between them. The CDR3 contains 13 residues. CDR3: CASYTSRGNVLTF. In nucleotides, the CDR3 is TGTGCCAGTTACACCTCGAGAGGGAACGTCCTGACTTTC.

The chain couples TRBV2 to TRBJ1-2, with TRBD1 identical over 9 bases. There are 14 residues in the CDR3. From germline, CDR1 is SNHLY and CDR2 FYNNEI. The ends lost 4 bases at V and 4 bases at J; junction bases unmatched: 4. The CDR3 DNA reads as TGTGCCAGCAGTGGGACAGGGGAAGGCTATGGCTACACCTTC. Its translation is CASSGTGEGYGYTF.

In its sample, this clone was seen once. Other DNA sequences in the sample encode the same CDR3. The CDR3 here is CASSLGTSGGTDTQYF. CDR3 sequence (DNA): TGCGCCAGCAGCTTGGGGACTAGCGGGGGCACAGATACGCAGTATTTT. This chain uses TRBV5-1 with TRBJ2-3, with 12 bases fitting TRBD2. Germline-derived CDR1 and CDR2 are SGHRS and YFSETQ. J was trimmed by 1 base and V by 0 bases; bases with no gene match: 0. The length of the CDR3 is 16 residues.